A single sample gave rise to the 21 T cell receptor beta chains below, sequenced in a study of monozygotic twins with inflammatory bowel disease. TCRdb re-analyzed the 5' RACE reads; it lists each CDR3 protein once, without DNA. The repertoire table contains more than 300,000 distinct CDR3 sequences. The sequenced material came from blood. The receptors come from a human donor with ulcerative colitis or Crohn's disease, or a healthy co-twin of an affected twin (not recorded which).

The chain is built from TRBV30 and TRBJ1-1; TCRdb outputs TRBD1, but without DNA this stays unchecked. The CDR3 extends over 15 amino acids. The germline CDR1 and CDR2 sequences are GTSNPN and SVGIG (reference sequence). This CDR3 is CAWIMTGHPNTEAFF.

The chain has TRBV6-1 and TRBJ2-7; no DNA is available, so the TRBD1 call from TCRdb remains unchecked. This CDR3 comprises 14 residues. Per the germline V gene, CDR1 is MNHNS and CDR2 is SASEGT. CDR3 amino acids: CASSSQDRVNEQYF.

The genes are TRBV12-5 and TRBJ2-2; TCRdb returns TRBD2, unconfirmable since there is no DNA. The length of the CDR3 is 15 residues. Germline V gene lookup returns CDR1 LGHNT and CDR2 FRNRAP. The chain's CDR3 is CASGVMAGSGGELFF.

CDR3: CASSSLIWDEQYF. The rearrangement links TRBV27 to TRBJ2-7. Looked up from germline, CDR1 is MNHEY and CDR2 is SMNVEV (reference sequence). The CDR3 extends over 13 amino acids.

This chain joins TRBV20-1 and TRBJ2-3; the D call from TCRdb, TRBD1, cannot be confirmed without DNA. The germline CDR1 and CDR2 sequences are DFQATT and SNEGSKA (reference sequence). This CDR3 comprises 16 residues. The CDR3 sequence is CSARVNPGQRTDTQYF.

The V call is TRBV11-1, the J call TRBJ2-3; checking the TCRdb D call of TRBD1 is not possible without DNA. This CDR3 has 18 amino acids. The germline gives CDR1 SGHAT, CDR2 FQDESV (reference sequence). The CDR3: CASSLASVGTGGTDTQYF.

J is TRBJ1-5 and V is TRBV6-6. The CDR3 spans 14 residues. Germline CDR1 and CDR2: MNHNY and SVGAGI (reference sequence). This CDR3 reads CASSYSRVGQPQHF.

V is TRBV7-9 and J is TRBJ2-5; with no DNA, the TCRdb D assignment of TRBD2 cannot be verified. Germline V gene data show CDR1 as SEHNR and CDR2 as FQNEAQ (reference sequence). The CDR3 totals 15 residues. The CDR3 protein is CASSHLRTPIETQYF.

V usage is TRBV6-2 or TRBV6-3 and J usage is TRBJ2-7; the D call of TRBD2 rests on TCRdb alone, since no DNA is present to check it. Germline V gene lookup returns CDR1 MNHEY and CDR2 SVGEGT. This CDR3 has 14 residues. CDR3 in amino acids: CASRLAGDVREQYF.

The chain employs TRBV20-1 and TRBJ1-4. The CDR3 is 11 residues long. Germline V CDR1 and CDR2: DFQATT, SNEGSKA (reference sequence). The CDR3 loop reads CSARDVTELFF.

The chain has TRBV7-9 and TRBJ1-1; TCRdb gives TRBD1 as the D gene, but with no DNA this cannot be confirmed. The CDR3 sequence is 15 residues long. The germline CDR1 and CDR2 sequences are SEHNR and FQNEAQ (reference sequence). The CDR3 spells CASSPPSAGGTEAFF.

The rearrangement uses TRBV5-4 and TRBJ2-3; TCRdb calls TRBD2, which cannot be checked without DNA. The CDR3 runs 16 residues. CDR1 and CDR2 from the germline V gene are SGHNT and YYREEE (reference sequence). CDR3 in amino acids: CASSSGLAGITDTQYF.

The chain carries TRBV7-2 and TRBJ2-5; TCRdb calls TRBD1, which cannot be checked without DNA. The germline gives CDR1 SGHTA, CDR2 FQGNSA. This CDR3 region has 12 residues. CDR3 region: CRHAPQQETQYF.

The CDR3 spells CASSLRTGGTEAFF. The genes are TRBV11-2 and TRBJ1-1; TCRdb's assignment of TRBD1 cannot be checked, as there is no DNA. Germline V lookup: CDR1 SGHAT, CDR2 FQNNGV. This CDR3 is 14 amino acids long.

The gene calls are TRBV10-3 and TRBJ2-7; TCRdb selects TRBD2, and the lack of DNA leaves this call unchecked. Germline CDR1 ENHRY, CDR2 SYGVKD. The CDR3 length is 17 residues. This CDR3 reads CAIRPAGTASGPYEQYF.

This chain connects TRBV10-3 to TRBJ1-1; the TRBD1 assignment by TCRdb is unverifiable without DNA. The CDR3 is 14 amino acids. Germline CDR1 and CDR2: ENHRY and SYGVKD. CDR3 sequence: CAITQGSGATEAFF.

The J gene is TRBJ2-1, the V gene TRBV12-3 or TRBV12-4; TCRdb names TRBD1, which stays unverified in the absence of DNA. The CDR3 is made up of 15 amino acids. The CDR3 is CASSFSGGGGDEQFF.

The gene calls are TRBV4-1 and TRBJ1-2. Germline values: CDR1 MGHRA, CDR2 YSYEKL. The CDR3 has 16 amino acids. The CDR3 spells CASSQPLQRFYYGYTF.

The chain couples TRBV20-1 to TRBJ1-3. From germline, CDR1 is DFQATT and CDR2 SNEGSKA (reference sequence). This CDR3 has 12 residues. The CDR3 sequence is CSACSSGNTIYF.

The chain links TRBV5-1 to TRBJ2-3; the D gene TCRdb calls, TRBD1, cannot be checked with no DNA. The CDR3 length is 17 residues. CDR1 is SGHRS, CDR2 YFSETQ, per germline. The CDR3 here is CASSLFPQGSSTDTQYF.

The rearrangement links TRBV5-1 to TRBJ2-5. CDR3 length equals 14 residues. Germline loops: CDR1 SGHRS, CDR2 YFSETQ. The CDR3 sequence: CASRRPGNQETQYF.